Listed below are T cell receptor beta chains from one sample, sequenced in a study of vaccination and CD4 T cells after COVID-19. One entry per CDR3 protein, called by TCRdb with MiXCR from the PCR reads. The sample has roughly 16,000 distinct CDR3 sequences; approximately 50% are singletons. Their target antigens are unknown. Sequenced input: CD4+ T cells from blood, cultured in vitro. The receptors shown here come from a human donor who had recovered from COVID-19. The CDR3 runs from the conserved cysteine through the conserved F or W. A D gene is named only where the DNA matches it firmly. Some rows mark clone size as missing; the rest say once, few, many or name a class of expanded clone.

size	J	V	D	DNA	CDR3
-	TRBJ1-1	TRBV11-3	-	TGTGCCAGCAGCTTAAATAAGGCTGAAGCTTTCTTT	CASSLNKAEAFF
-	TRBJ1-6	TRBV28	-	TGTGCCACTGAAGGGACAACTAATTCACCCCTCCACTTT	CATEGTTNSPLHF
few	TRBJ1-1	TRBV12-3/TRBV12-4	-	TGTGCCAGCAGTTTTTCCCCAGGGAACACTGAAGCTTTCTTT	CASSFSPGNTEAFF
-	TRBJ1-5	TRBV2	-	TGTGCCAGCAGTAACCCAGGGCGGGGGTTTCAGCCCCAGCATTTT	CASSNPGRGFQPQHF
-	TRBJ1-1	TRBV5-1	TRBD1	TGCGCCAGCAGCTTGATATACAGGGGACTAATGAACACTGAAGCTTTCTTT	CASSLIYRGLMNTEAFF
-	TRBJ2-7	TRBV6-2/TRBV6-3	-	TGTGCCAGCAGTGCAGGACCGGGCGCAACCTACGAGCAGTACTTC	CASSAGPGATYEQYF
-	TRBJ2-7	TRBV6-5	-	TGTGCCAGCAGTTACGGCCCTCGCTACGAGCAGTACTTC	CASSYGPRYEQYF
-	TRBJ2-3	TRBV7-8	-	TGTGCCAGCAGCTGGAAGCGTATTGCTAGCACAGATACGCAGTATTTT	CASSWKRIASTDTQYF
few	TRBJ2-7	TRBV7-3	TRBD2	TGTGCCAGCAGCTTAGCGGGGGGCTACGAGCAGTACTTC	CASSLAGGYEQYF
-	TRBJ2-3	TRBV24-1	-	TGTGCCACCCGGGGCCGGGATCGGGATACGCAGTATTTT	CATRGRDRDTQYF
-	TRBJ2-7	TRBV15	-	TGTGCCACCAGCAGAGACGTAGCGGAAACCTACGAGCAGTACTTC	CATSRDVAETYEQYF